This TCR beta chain was recorded in a study of T cell changes during pregnancy in multiple sclerosis (dated by TCRdb to the late 2010s). Study-level background: Changes in the T cell repertoire over the course of pregnancy were examined in this study in women with multiple sclerosis.

In this sample, this clone turned up once. This receptor's antigen is unknown. Per-base quality was not reported, and no clone a single base away is much larger than it. V trim: 4 bases; J trim: 4 bases; unmatched bases: 3. The CDR3 runs 14 amino acids, cysteine and phenylalanine included. This entry keeps only the CDR3 DNA: 42 bases, framed from base 1. For CDR1 and CDR2, the germline V gene (reference sequence) lists MNHEY and SMNVEV. The method was the immunoSEQ multiplex PCR assay. The table comes from immuneACCESS by way of TCRdb, which keeps in-frame sequences with V and J called. Part of the clones is missing from these tables; in studies checked, under half for an unresolved V gene and the rest for unknown reasons. This sample gives about 59,000 clones in total; 90% to 95% of them show up just once. Over 2% of the sample belongs to the ten largest clones.

The specimen comprised CD8+ T cells from peripheral blood mononuclear cells, sampled after pregnancy. This TCR was sampled from a female donor with multiple sclerosis, enrolled in a pregnancy study. The receptor chain draws on TRBV27 and TRBJ2-3; 9 bases in the middle match TRBD1. In nucleotides, the sequence is TGTGCCAGCAGTTGGACAGGGGCAGCAGATACGCAGTATTTT. Translated, it reads CASSWTGAADTQYF.